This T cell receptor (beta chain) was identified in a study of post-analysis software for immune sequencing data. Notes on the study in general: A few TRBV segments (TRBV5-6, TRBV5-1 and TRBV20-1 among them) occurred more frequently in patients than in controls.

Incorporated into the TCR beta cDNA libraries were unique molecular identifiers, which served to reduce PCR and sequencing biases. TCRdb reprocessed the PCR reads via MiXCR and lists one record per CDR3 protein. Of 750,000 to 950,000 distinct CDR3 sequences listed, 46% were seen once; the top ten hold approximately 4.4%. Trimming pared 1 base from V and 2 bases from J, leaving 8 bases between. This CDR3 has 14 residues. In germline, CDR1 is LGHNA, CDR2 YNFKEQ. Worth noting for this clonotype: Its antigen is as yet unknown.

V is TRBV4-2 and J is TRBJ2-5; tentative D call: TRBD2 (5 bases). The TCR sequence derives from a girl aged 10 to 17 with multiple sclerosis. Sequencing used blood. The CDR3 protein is CASSQGTVQETQYF. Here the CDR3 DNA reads TGTGCCAGCAGCCAAGGGACTGTTCAAGAGACCCAGTACTTC.